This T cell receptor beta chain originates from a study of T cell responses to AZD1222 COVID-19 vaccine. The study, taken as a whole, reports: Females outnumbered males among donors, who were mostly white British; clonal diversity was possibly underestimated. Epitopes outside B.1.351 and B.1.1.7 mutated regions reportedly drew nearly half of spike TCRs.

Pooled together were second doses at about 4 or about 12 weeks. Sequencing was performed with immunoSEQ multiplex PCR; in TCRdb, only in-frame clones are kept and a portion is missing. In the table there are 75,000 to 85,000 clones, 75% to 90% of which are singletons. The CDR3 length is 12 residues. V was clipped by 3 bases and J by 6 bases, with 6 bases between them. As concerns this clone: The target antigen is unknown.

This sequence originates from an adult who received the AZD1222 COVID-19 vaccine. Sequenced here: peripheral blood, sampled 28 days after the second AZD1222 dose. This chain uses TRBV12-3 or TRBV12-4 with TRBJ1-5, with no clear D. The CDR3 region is CASSFAFQPQHF. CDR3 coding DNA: TGTGCCAGCAGTTTCGCGTTTCAGCCCCAGCATTTT.